This T cell receptor (beta chain) was recovered during a study of control samples from healthy donors and cancer patients. The CDR3 extends over 15 amino acids. Germline-derived CDR1 and CDR2 are LNHDA and SQIVND (reference sequence). V was clipped by 5 bases and J by 2 bases, with 13 bases between them. Here immunoSEQ multiplex PCR was the method, and the copy in TCRdb shows in-frame clones only, minus some. Of tens of thousands of clones listed, 80% to 95% were seen once; the top ten hold about 3.5%. The chain employs TRBV19 and TRBJ1-3; D not resolved. Specimen: blood. The TCR was taken from a woman aged 45-59 years in good health. CDR3 in amino acids: CASSFVAGAGNTIYF. Written as DNA, the CDR3 is TGTGCCAGTAGTTTCGTGGCAGGCGCTGGAAACACCATATATTTT.